One sample yielded the 32 T cell receptor beta chains listed below, sequenced in a study of long-term antiretroviral therapy in people with HIV. Sequencing used immunoSEQ v3.0 at survey level. Profiling relied on immunoSEQ multiplex PCR, and the TCRdb table lists in-frame clones only, not all of them. The data show 15,000 to 20,000 clones, roughly 79% seen once. The sample in question was unsorted PBMCs, obtained 2.3 years after starting antiretroviral therapy. The receptor set was obtained from a woman aged 40-49 years with HIV.

The rearrangement joins TRBV11-2 to TRBJ2-4; maybe TRBD1 (5 bases). Germline-derived CDR1 and CDR2 are SGHAT and FQNNGV. CDR3 length: 14 residues. V was shortened by 5 bases and J by 6 bases, with 14 bases between the two germline ends. CDR3 sequence reads: CASSRTGFGNIQYF. The CDR3 DNA reads as TGTGCCAGCAGCCGAACAGGTTTCGGAAACATTCAGTACTTC. Combining the CDR3 with reference TRBV11-2 and TRBJ2-4 gives the whole variable domain EAGVAQSPRYKIIEKRQSVAFWCNPISGHATLYWYQQILGQGPKLLIQFQNNGVVDDSQLPKDRFSAERLKGVDSTLKIQPAKLEDSAVYLCASSRTGFGNIQYFGAGTRLSVL.

This clone showed up just once. This chain connects TRBV30 to TRBJ2-1; possibly TRBD1 for D (5 bases). The germline V gene encodes CDR1 GTSNPN and CDR2 SVGIG (reference sequence). The CDR3 runs to 15 residues. The ends were cut back, 5 bases at V and 6 bases at J, with 20 bases in the middle. The CDR3: CAWAQGSYSGNEQFF. The CDR3, as DNA: TGTGCCTGGGCCCAGGGCAGCTACTCGGGCAATGAGCAGTTCTTC.

CDR3 in amino acids: CAARGDALLETQYF. DNA of the CDR3: TGTGCCGCCCGGGGGGATGCTTTGTTGGAGACCCAGTACTTC. This rearrangement joins TRBV10-3 to TRBJ2-5, with TRBD2 identical over 7 bases. The CDR3 totals 14 residues. The trim removed 11 bases at V and 5 bases at J, leaving 14 bases unmatched. Germline V gene data show CDR1 as ENHRY and CDR2 as SYGVKD.

The chain employs TRBV5-5 and TRBJ2-3, with a tentative D call TRBD2 (5 bases). Trimming removed 0 bases at V and 5 bases at J, with 10 bases between. Germline CDR1 is SGHKS and CDR2 is YYEKEE (reference sequence). This CDR3 spans 14 amino acids. The CDR3 is CASSLVGVGDTQYF. The CDR3 nucleotides are TGTGCCAGCAGCTTGGTCGGGGTGGGAGATACGCAGTATTTT.

The chain recombines TRBV11-2 with TRBJ1-2, with a possible D match to TRBD1 (6 bases). CDR1 SGHAT and CDR2 FQNNGV come from the germline V gene. Trimming took off 7 bases at V and 3 bases at J, with 12 bases between the two ends. The CDR3 extends over 13 amino acids. In nucleotides, the CDR3 is TGTGCCAGCAACCGACAGGATTACTATGGCTACACCTTC. Its translation is CASNRQDYYGYTF.

This chain uses TRBV5-1 with TRBJ1-4; D is possibly TRBD1 (5 bases). This CDR3 spans 13 amino acids. Per germline, CDR1 SGHRS and CDR2 YFSETQ. Trimming removed 7 bases from V and 8 bases from J, with 15 bases in between. The CDR3 loop reads CASRRDLKEKLFF. The CDR3 DNA sequence: TGCGCCAGCCGCAGGGATTTGAAGGAAAAACTGTTTTTT.

In its sample, this clone was seen a few times. The rearrangement links TRBV30 to TRBJ1-6; D ambiguous. Germline V CDR1 and CDR2: GTSNPN, SVGIG (reference sequence). V was pared by 6 bases and J by 9 bases, with 12 bases between. This CDR3 spans 12 amino acids. CDR3 sequence: CACNGQISPLHF. The DNA for the CDR3 is TGTGCCTGTAACGGCCAGATTTCACCCCTCCACTTT.

This chain joins TRBV7-2 and TRBJ2-3, with D possibly TRBD1 on 6 matching bases. The CDR3 has 12 residues. Germline CDR1 is SGHTA and CDR2 is FQGNSA. Trimming took 2 bases from V and 8 from J, leaving 8 bases between them. CDR3 region: CASSLQGGTQYF. The DNA for the CDR3 is TGTGCCAGCAGCTTACAAGGGGGTACGCAGTATTTT.

This chain joins TRBV18 and TRBJ1-3; the D is unclear. From germline, CDR1 is KGHSH and CDR2 LQKENI. The germline V and J ends were trimmed by 3 bases and 7 bases, with 7 bases remaining between them. The CDR3 extends over 12 amino acids. Written as DNA, the CDR3 is TGTGCCAGCTCACCCCCGATGAACACCATATATTTT. Amino acids: CASSPPMNTIYF.

V gene TRBV29-1 combines with J gene TRBJ2-7; 11 nucleotides line up with TRBD2. J gave up 3 bases and V 6 bases, and 7 bases lay outside the gene matches. Germline CDR1 reads SQVTM; CDR2 reads ANQGSEA. The CDR3 runs to 14 residues. The CDR3 nucleotides are TGCAGCGTCGGTCATACTAGCGGGAGCTACGAGCAGTACTTC. Its protein product is CSVGHTSGSYEQYF.

This chain connects TRBV6-5 to TRBJ1-1; D is unclear. The CDR3 sequence is 12 residues long. V shed 0 bases and J shed 10 bases, with 9 bases lying between them. Germline values: CDR1 MNHEY, CDR2 SVGAGI. The CDR3 nucleotides are TGTGCCAGCAGTTACTCTGGGTTGGCAGCTTTCTTT. Translation: CASSYSGLAAFF.

The chain combines TRBV6-1 with TRBJ1-1, with a possible D match to TRBD1 (5 bases). The CDR3 spans 16 residues. The germline CDR1 and CDR2 sequences are MNHNS and SASEGT. V lost 2 bases, J lost 3 bases, and 16 bases lay in between. In nucleotides, the CDR3 is TGTGCCAGCAGTGAACGTCGGGGGGTTCGGTACACTGAAGCTTTCTTT. This translates into CASSERRGVRYTEAFF.

This clone occurred a few times. The chain uses TRBV4-1 and TRBJ2-7, with 7 bases fitting TRBD2. J lost 2 bases, V lost 0 bases, and 7 bases had no gene match. This CDR3 contains 16 residues. The germline gives CDR1 MGHRA, CDR2 YSYEKL. The CDR3 reads CASSQDQLALAYEQYF. The CDR3 DNA follows: TGCGCCAGCAGCCAAGATCAACTAGCGCTAGCCTACGAGCAGTACTTC.

J is TRBJ1-3 and V is TRBV11-2; no reliable D call. The CDR3 consists of 15 residues. The germline V and J ends were trimmed by 7 bases and 1 base, with 14 bases remaining between them. Germline V CDR1 and CDR2: SGHAT, FQNNGV. CDR3 region: CASTTSRVSGNTIYF. Here the CDR3 DNA reads TGTGCCAGCACCACCTCGAGGGTATCTGGAAACACCATATATTTT.

This chain joins TRBV19 and TRBJ1-5, with D unclear. This CDR3 comprises 15 residues. CDR1 is LNHDA and CDR2 is SQIVND in the germline V gene (reference sequence). The V gene lost 5 bases and the J gene lost 4 bases, with 15 bases spanning the gap. For the CDR3, the DNA is TGTGCCAGTAGTGGCCCCACGGGATTAAATCAGCCCCAGCATTTT. Translation gives CASSGPTGLNQPQHF.

The CDR3 protein is CASSSLTDTQYF. Here the CDR3 DNA reads TGTGCCAGCAGCTCCCTCACAGATACGCAGTATTTT. V and J are TRBV7-9 and TRBJ2-3; D is unresolved. This CDR3 is built from 12 residues. V shed 4 bases and J shed 2 bases, with 4 bases lying between them. CDR1 SEHNR and CDR2 FQNEAQ come from the germline V gene (reference sequence).

J is TRBJ2-2 and V is TRBV5-1; D is perhaps TRBD1 (6 bases). Trimming removed 0 bases at V and 4 bases at J, with 10 bases between. The V gene's germline CDR1 is SGHRS and CDR2 YFSETQ. The length of the CDR3 is 15 residues. CDR3 coding DNA: TGCGCCAGCAGCTTGGGCCAGGGGCCCACCGGGGAGCTGTTTTTT. It translates to CASSLGQGPTGELFF.

This chain joins TRBV5-6 and TRBJ2-6; D not resolved. Deletions cut 6 bases from V and 0 bases from J, with 7 bases between. CDR1 and CDR2 from the germline V gene are SGHDT and YYEEEE. The CDR3 has 14 residues. Here the CDR3 DNA reads TGTGCCAGCATTCGGAGCTCTGGGGCCAACGTCCTGACTTTC. Translation: CASIRSSGANVLTF.

The V and J genes are TRBV7-8 and TRBJ2-5; tentatively, D is TRBD2 (5 bases). The CDR3 contains 14 residues. Germline loops: CDR1 SGHVS, CDR2 FQNEAQ. V was clipped by 1 base and J by 7 bases, with 13 bases between them. The CDR3 sequence is CASSLVWEPATQYF. In DNA form, the CDR3 reads TGTGCCAGCAGCTTAGTTTGGGAGCCGGCGACCCAGTACTTC.

This rearrangement joins TRBV30 to TRBJ2-3; tentatively, D is TRBD1 or TRBD2 (6 bases each). Germline CDR1 and CDR2: GTSNPN and SVGIG (reference sequence). The CDR3 spans 18 residues. The V gene lost 3 bases and the J gene lost 2 bases, with 24 bases spanning the gap. CDR3 in DNA: TGTGCCTGGAGCCATACGCCCCGAACGGGGGCCCTCACAGATACGCAGTATTTT. Amino acid sequence: CAWSHTPRTGALTDTQYF.

J is TRBJ2-7 and V is TRBV6-5; D gene uncertain. CDR3 length: 13 residues. Per the germline V gene, CDR1 is MNHEY and CDR2 is SVGAGI. With 2 bases removed from V and 0 bases from J, the gap between germline ends came to 5 bases. Here the CDR3 DNA reads TGTGCCAGCAGTTACAGGAGCTCCTACGAGCAGTACTTC. It yields the protein CASSYRSSYEQYF.

This chain uses TRBV6-6 with TRBJ1-4; 8 bases are a match to TRBD1. The V segment lost 6 bases and the J segment 0 bases; nucleotides outside the gene matches: 3. The CDR3 runs to 15 residues. Germline V lookup: CDR1 MNHNY, CDR2 SVGAGI (reference sequence). The CDR3 spells CASRGGQATNEKLFF. CDR3 bases: TGTGCCAGCAGGGGGGGACAGGCAACTAATGAAAAACTGTTTTTT.

This clone has just a few counts. The chain couples TRBV30 to TRBJ1-5; D gene unclear. The CDR3 sequence is 15 residues long. Germline CDR1 is GTSNPN and CDR2 is SVGIG (reference sequence). The V and J ends lost 2 bases and 0 bases respectively, with 11 bases between them. CDR3: CAWSISLNSNQPQHF. The CDR3 nucleotides are TGTGCCTGGAGTATCAGTTTGAATAGCAATCAGCCCCAGCATTTT.

The chain is built from TRBV2 and TRBJ2-7; D gene ambiguous. This CDR3 has 13 amino acids. Germline lookup yields CDR1 SNHLY and CDR2 FYNNEI. V lost 5 bases and J 1 base, leaving 9 bases between the germline ends. CDR3 protein: CASSSQSSYEQYF. The CDR3 coding sequence is TGTGCCAGCAGTTCCCAAAGTTCCTACGAGCAGTACTTC.

V gene TRBV14 combines with J gene TRBJ2-1, with D uncertain. The V gene's germline CDR1 is SGHDN and CDR2 FVKESK. CDR3 size: 16 residues. V was shortened by 4 bases and J by 7 bases, with 20 bases between the two germline ends. As DNA, the CDR3 is TGTGCCAGCAGCCGCTTATTAGGAGCAGAGATTAATGAGCAGTTCTTC. Translated, it gives CASSRLLGAEINEQFF.

The chain is built from TRBV4-3 and TRBJ1-3, with D tentatively TRBD1 (5 bases). V was trimmed by 3 bases and J by 0 bases, leaving 9 bases between them. The length of the CDR3 is 15 residues. Per the germline V gene, CDR1 is LGHNA and CDR2 is YSLEER. CDR3 DNA sequence: TGCGCCAGCAGCCATCTGGGGCCCTCTGGAAACACCATATATTTT. Translation: CASSHLGPSGNTIYF.

V and J are TRBV5-6 and TRBJ1-1; D gene unclear. The CDR3 runs to 14 residues. The germline CDR1 and CDR2 sequences are SGHDT and YYEEEE. Trimming cost V 2 bases and J 1 base, with 9 bases left between them. The CDR3 sequence: CASSFLSENTEAFF. The CDR3 DNA reads TGTGCCAGCAGCTTCTTGTCTGAGAACACTGAAGCTTTCTTT.

V and J are TRBV19 and TRBJ2-4, with D perhaps being TRBD1 or TRBD2 (5 bases each). Germline V gene sequence: CDR1 LNHDA, CDR2 SQIVND (reference sequence). Trimming took 3 bases from V and 9 from J, leaving 12 bases between them. This CDR3 region has 13 residues. The chain's CDR3 is CASSIGGLSIQYF. For the CDR3, the DNA is TGTGCCAGTAGTATTGGGGGATTGAGCATTCAGTACTTC.

This rearrangement joins TRBV18 to TRBJ2-2, with D perhaps TRBD2 (5 bases). CDR3 length: 15 amino acids. Germline lookup yields CDR1 KGHSH and CDR2 LQKENI. Trimming pared 4 bases from V and 5 bases from J, leaving 14 bases between. The CDR3 loop reads CASSRVVEGTGELFF. As DNA, the CDR3 is TGTGCCAGCTCACGGGTCGTCGAGGGAACCGGGGAGCTGTTTTTT.

The V and J genes are TRBV2 and TRBJ1-4; a possible D gene is TRBD1 (5 bases). This CDR3 is 14 amino acids long. CDR1 is SNHLY and CDR2 is FYNNEI in the germline V gene. V lost 7 bases to trimming and J lost 4 bases, with 13 bases between them. The CDR3 DNA sequence: TGTGCCAGCACCAGACAGCCCGGTAATGAAAAACTGTTTTTT. It translates to CASTRQPGNEKLFF.

This clone was counted a few times. The rearrangement joins TRBV7-9 to TRBJ2-7; D is possibly TRBD2 (5 bases). Per germline, CDR1 SEHNR and CDR2 FQNEAQ (reference sequence). The CDR3 is 17 residues long. V was pared by 7 bases and J by 0 bases, with 22 bases between. The CDR3 sequence is CASTRPGENRDSYEQYF. CDR3 sequence (DNA): TGTGCCAGCACTAGGCCGGGCGAAAACCGGGACTCCTACGAGCAGTACTTC.

The V call is TRBV7-9, the J call TRBJ2-1; a weak D match, TRBD2 (6 bases). Germline lookup yields CDR1 SEHNR and CDR2 FQNEAQ (reference sequence). The CDR3 consists of 12 residues. Trimming left V 2 bases short and J 8 bases short, with 7 bases between. CDR3 in amino acids: CASSLREDEQFF. In nucleotides, the CDR3 is TGTGCCAGCAGCTTAAGGGAGGATGAGCAGTTCTTC.